The 22 T cell receptor beta chains below all came from one sample that was sequenced in a study of T cells expressing NK-cell markers. TCRdb reworked the 5' RACE reads into one entry per CDR3 protein, no DNA. In total, the table holds 350,000 to 450,000 distinct CDR3 sequences. Sequenced material: blood T cells: a sorted CD56 or NKG2C T cell subset, CD4+ or CD8+ T cells, or bulk PBMC T cells (not recorded which). The receptors come from a man aged 18-75 years in good health.

The chain couples TRBV3-1 to TRBJ2-2; TCRdb's D call, TRBD1, is unchecked because there is no DNA. The CDR3 contains 15 residues. The germline CDR1 and CDR2 sequences are LGHDT and YNNKEL (reference sequence). CDR3: CASSPWGTTDGELFF. The whole variable domain, filled in from reference TRBV3-1 and TRBJ2-2, reads DTAVSQTPKYLVTQMGNDKSIKCEQNLGHDTMYWYKQDSKKFLKIMFSYNNKELIINETVPNRFSPKSPDKAHLNLHINSLELGDSAVYFCASSPWGTTDGELFFGEGSRLTVL.

This chain joins TRBV28 and TRBJ2-1; TCRdb reports TRBD2, a call that lacks DNA to check it against. CDR1 MDHEN and CDR2 SYDVKM come from the germline V gene. The CDR3 spans 14 residues. The CDR3 protein is CASSQTSPTVRGFF.

This chain's CDR3 is CASRGTGSQPQHF. The genes are TRBV12-3 or TRBV12-4 and TRBJ1-5; the D call from TCRdb, TRBD1, cannot be confirmed without DNA. CDR3 length: 13 amino acids.

V usage is TRBV12-3 or TRBV12-4 and J usage is TRBJ2-5; TCRdb selects TRBD1, and the lack of DNA leaves this call unchecked. The CDR3 spans 17 residues. The CDR3 region is CASSPPRRGVVGETQYF.

The V and J genes are TRBV4-1 and TRBJ1-1; TCRdb names TRBD1, which stays unverified in the absence of DNA. Germline assignment: CDR1 MGHRA and CDR2 YSYEKL. The CDR3 runs to 16 residues. This chain's CDR3 is CASSTRTATMNTEAFF.

The rearrangement uses TRBV19 and TRBJ2-3; TCRdb reports TRBD2, a call that lacks DNA to check it against. This CDR3 is built from 15 residues. The germline CDR1 and CDR2 sequences are LNHDA and SQIVND (reference sequence). The CDR3 reads CASSIYSGAQDTQYF.

The rearrangement links TRBV3-1 to TRBJ2-3; TCRdb's D gene call, TRBD1, goes unchecked for lack of DNA. The germline V gene encodes CDR1 LGHDT and CDR2 YNNKEL (reference sequence). This CDR3 is built from 17 residues. The CDR3 sequence: CASRKKTGAKGTDTQYF.

V and J are TRBV7-9 and TRBJ1-5. The CDR3 extends over 16 amino acids. Germline lookup yields CDR1 SEHNR and CDR2 FQNEAQ (reference sequence). This CDR3 reads CASSSLHHNSNQPQHF.

The chain uses TRBV6-1 and TRBJ2-7; TCRdb selects TRBD1, and the lack of DNA leaves this call unchecked. Germline loops: CDR1 MNHNS, CDR2 SASEGT. The CDR3 loop spans 15 amino acids. Here the CDR3 reads CASREPGQASYEQYF.

This chain joins TRBV29-1 and TRBJ2-1; checking the TCRdb D call of TRBD1 is not possible without DNA. Germline V gene sequence: CDR1 SQVTM, CDR2 ANQGSEA. The CDR3 is 13 residues long. CDR3 sequence reads: CSATYDSYNEQFF.

The chain couples TRBV20-1 to TRBJ2-3; the D call of TRBD1 rests on TCRdb alone, since no DNA is present to check it. Germline values: CDR1 DFQATT, CDR2 SNEGSKA (reference sequence). The length of the CDR3 is 14 residues. This CDR3 is CSAGTAYSTDTQYF.

The V gene is TRBV3-1, the J gene TRBJ1-4; with no DNA, the TCRdb D assignment of TRBD1 cannot be verified. Looked up from germline, CDR1 is LGHDT and CDR2 is YNNKEL (reference sequence). The CDR3 is 15 amino acids. The CDR3 here is CASSQRQGAGEKLFF.

The chain uses TRBV29-1 and TRBJ2-7; TCRdb proposes TRBD1, but this gene call is untestable without DNA. The CDR3 consists of 14 residues. The germline CDR1 and CDR2 sequences are SQVTM and ANQGSEA. This chain's CDR3 is CSVVQGALLSEQYF.

CDR3 in amino acids: CASSQGVSGYTF. The chain joins TRBV7-9 to TRBJ1-2; TCRdb returns TRBD1, unconfirmable since there is no DNA. Per the germline V gene, CDR1 is SEHNR and CDR2 is FQNEAQ (reference sequence). The CDR3 runs to 12 residues. The whole variable domain, remainder taken from reference TRBV7-9 and TRBJ1-2, is DTGVSQNPRHKITKRGQNVTFRCDPISEHNRLYWYRQTLGQGPEFLTYFQNEAQLEKSRLLSDRFSAERPKGSFSTLEIQRTEQGDSAMYLCASSQGVSGYTFGSGTRLTVV.

The gene calls are TRBV11-2 and TRBJ1-1; the D call of TRBD1 rests on TCRdb alone, since no DNA is present to check it. The CDR3 totals 15 residues. CDR1 and CDR2 (germline): SGHAT, FQNNGV. The CDR3 here is CASSPRGGGDTEAFF. The full variable domain, in which reference TRBV11-2 and TRBJ1-1 provide the parts outside the CDR3, is EAGVAQSPRYKIIEKRQSVAFWCNPISGHATLYWYQQILGQGPKLLIQFQNNGVVDDSQLPKDRFSAERLKGVDSTLKIQPAKLEDSAVYLCASSPRGGGDTEAFFGQGTRLTVV.

The genes are TRBV27 and TRBJ2-6; TCRdb's D gene call, TRBD1, goes unchecked for lack of DNA. The CDR3 consists of 15 residues. Germline assignment: CDR1 MNHEY and CDR2 SMNVEV (reference sequence). Here the CDR3 reads CASMRTPSGANVLTF. The whole variable domain, filled in from reference TRBV27 and TRBJ2-6, reads EAQVTQNPRYLITVTGKKLTVTCSQNMNHEYMSWYRQDPGLGLRQIYYSMNVEVTDKGDVPEGYKVSRKEKRNFPLILESPSPNQTSLYFCASMRTPSGANVLTFGAGSRLTVL.

The gene calls are TRBV10-3 and TRBJ2-1; TCRdb indicates TRBD1, and absent DNA this call remains unverified. CDR3 length: 16 residues. Germline CDR1 is ENHRY and CDR2 is SYGVKD. The CDR3 loop reads CAISSPGRGSTNEQFF.

V gene TRBV6-5 combines with J gene TRBJ2-5; as DNA is missing, the TRBD2 call by TCRdb cannot be tested. The CDR3 is made up of 14 amino acids. From germline, CDR1 is MNHEY and CDR2 SVGAGI. The CDR3: CASSYGLAKETQYF.

The chain has TRBV14 and TRBJ1-2; TCRdb calls TRBD1, which cannot be checked without DNA. Germline CDR1 and CDR2: SGHDN and FVKESK. CDR3 length: 13 residues. CDR3 amino acids: CASSRRDQYGYTF.

This sequence joins TRBV20-1 and TRBJ2-3; there is no DNA to check the TCRdb D call of TRBD2. CDR3 size: 13 residues. Per germline, CDR1 DFQATT and CDR2 SNEGSKA (reference sequence). The CDR3 loop reads CSALAGETDTQYF.

This rearrangement joins TRBV5-4 to TRBJ2-3; the TCRdb call, TRBD2, lacks DNA for checking. Germline loops: CDR1 SGHNT, CDR2 YYREEE (reference sequence). CDR3 length equals 19 residues. CDR3 sequence reads: CASSLVWTSGGRSTDTQYF.

The J gene is TRBJ1-1, the V gene TRBV29-1; as DNA is missing, the TRBD1 call by TCRdb cannot be tested. The CDR3 totals 12 residues. Germline CDR1 is SQVTM and CDR2 is ANQGSEA. The CDR3 here is CSITTGGAEAFF.